The clone carrying this T cell receptor (beta chain) came up a few times. The data are from a study of blood T cell repertoires in COVID-19. From germline, CDR1 is MDHEN and CDR2 SYDVKM. This CDR3 is 17 amino acids long. Trimming took 10 bases from V and 0 from J, leaving 22 bases between them. Some clones are missing from TCRdb's copy, which holds only in-frame ones; the method was immunoSEQ multiplex PCR. This repertoire shows around 86,000 clones, 70% to 90% found once; its top ten account for over 10%. The rearrangement uses TRBV28 and TRBJ1-5; D is unclear. The origin of this receptor is a human donor in a cohort sampled during active COVID-19. Sequencing was done on a sample of peripheral blood. CDR3 region: CATPKSPPGSSNQPQHF. CDR3 DNA: TGTGCCACCCCGAAGTCGCCCCCCGGGAGTAGCAATCAGCCCCAGCATTTT.